The sequence of this T cell receptor beta chain was determined in a study of blood T cells in healthy people across ages. The CDR3 spans 14 residues. V shed 6 bases and J 9 bases; nucleotides not matched to a gene: 8. The germline V gene encodes CDR1 SGHKS and CDR2 YYEKEE (reference sequence). Findings of the study overall: Long-lived and aged donors differed, with more naive CD4+ cells and higher diversity in the long-lived.

Next came a second PCR, run for about 7 to 12 cycles, which used a sample-barcoded 5' primer along with a J-beta primer mix. TCRdb passed the 5' RACE reads through MiXCR, listing each CDR3 protein once. This table has hundreds of thousands of distinct CDR3 sequences, around 25% appearing once. Comments on this clonotype: The antigen remains unidentified.

These sequences were also reported in another study, on T cells of mothers and their children.

This sequence joins TRBV5-5 and TRBJ2-4; 11 bases line up with TRBD2. The receptor was derived from a boy between 10 and 17 years old in good health. The sample comprised blood. Here the CDR3 reads CASNSGGAFGIQYF. CDR3 coding DNA: TGTGCCAGCAATAGCGGGGGGGCCTTCGGCATTCAGTACTTC.